A single T cell receptor beta chain is shown here with its context. The CDR3 spans 15 residues. The V and J ends lost 4 bases and 8 bases, in that order; junction bases with no gene match: 13. Germline CDR1 and CDR2: SGHRS and YFSETQ. Methods used by the authors: Amplification of reference gene primers provided the estimated nucleated cell counts. Libraries were prepared by immunoSEQ multiplex PCR; TCRdb keeps only in-frame clonotypes and omits some of them. V and J calls plus clone size are reproduced from that table; the DNA served to infer D and trimming. The sample holds about 300,000 clones, roughly nine tenths seen once. This record belongs to a study of blood T cell repertoires in COVID-19.

The V gene is TRBV5-1, the J gene TRBJ1-1, with TRBD1 matching 8 bases. The sequence came from a woman aged 45-65 years who had been exposed to COVID-19. The sample taken for sequencing was PBMCs or T cells enriched from blood (not recorded which). The CDR3 loop reads CASSRETGDYTEAFF. CDR3 coding DNA: TGCGCCAGCAGCAGAGAGACAGGGGACTATACGGAAGCTTTCTTT.